The 15 T cell receptor beta chains presented below share a single source sample, sequenced in a study of regulatory T cells in long-lasting Graves disease (dated by TCRdb to the early 2020s). To prepare the library, multiplex PCR was applied. The run used an Illumina HiSeq 4000. iRepertoire HTBI primers and Arm-PCR amplification of CDR3 regions were used to construct TCR beta libraries. TCRdb itself trimmed the public reads at Q25 with fastp, ran MiXCR and retained productive beta chains. Rows with a matching CDR3 protein are joined into one entry that keeps the most common DNA and genes. Present in this sample are approximately 460,000 distinct CDR3 sequences, about a sixth of which were seen just once. The ten largest make up over 8.5% of the sample. The time point label, read with the paper, signifies: newly diagnosed GD, antithyroid drugs for less than 3 months. For both TCR sequencing and RNA sequencing, RNA was extracted from PBMCs using TRIzol.

The sample was also linked to a second study, of T cells in Graves' hyperthyroidism and ophthalmopathy.

The specimen was peripheral blood mononuclear cells (PBMCs), collected at new diagnosis, from a patient treated with antithyroid drugs. The receptor set was obtained from a woman aged 25 to 45 with Graves disease. Donor details come from another sample of the same person, matched by shared clones.

This clonotype was observed at least ten times. The rearrangement joins TRBV5-1 to TRBJ1-5; a possible D gene is TRBD1 (5 bases). Germline V gene sequence: CDR1 SGHRS, CDR2 YFSETQ. The ends were cut back, 0 bases at V and 9 bases at J, with 13 bases in the middle. The CDR3 spans 14 residues. CDR3 DNA: TGCGCCAGCAGCTTGGTAGCGGGGGGATCGCCCCAGCATTTT. It is translated as CASSLVAGGSPQHF.

Many counts were recorded for this clonotype. The rearrangement joins TRBV18 to TRBJ2-7, with TRBD2 as a possible D gene (6 bases). The CDR3 covers 14 residues. Trimming shortened V by 4 bases and J by 5 bases, and 15 bases separated the two germline ends. Germline assignment: CDR1 KGHSH and CDR2 LQKENI. CDR3 sequence: CASSLLALPHEQYF. DNA for the CDR3: TGTGCCAGCTCACTACTAGCATTACCCCACGAGCAGTACTTC.

In its sample, this clonotype was seen many times. The chain has TRBV12-3 or TRBV12-4 and TRBJ2-7, with D uncertain. The CDR3 length is 12 residues. Trimming removed 6 bases from V and 2 bases from J, with 8 bases in between. The CDR3 is CASSFGTYEQYF. The CDR3 nucleotides are TGTGCCAGCAGCTTTGGAACCTACGAGCAGTACTTC.

A few counts support this clonotype. This rearrangement joins TRBV7-9 to TRBJ2-2; 9 bases are shared with TRBD1. The length of the CDR3 is 19 residues. Germline CDR1 and CDR2: SEHNR and FQNEAQ (reference sequence). Germline trimming cut 6 bases from V and 7 bases from J; bases unmatched to any gene: 21. CDR3 region: CASRDFGTGSFRGVGELFF. Written as DNA, the CDR3 is TGTGCCAGCAGAGATTTTGGGACAGGGTCGTTTAGGGGCGTCGGGGAGCTGTTTTTT.

This clonotype appeared a few times. The genes are TRBV6-1 and TRBJ2-3, with 8 positions matching TRBD2. CDR3 length: 15 amino acids. Germline V gene sequence: CDR1 MNHNS, CDR2 SASEGT. Losses at the gene ends were 10 bases for V and 2 bases for J; bases not matched to a gene: 11. The DNA of the CDR3 is TGTGCCACCACACGAGCGGGAGTTCTCACAGATACGCAGTATTTT. As protein: CATTRAGVLTDTQYF.

In this sample, this clonotype turned up many times. The rearrangement joins TRBV7-3 to TRBJ2-1; tentative D call: TRBD2 (6 bases). Germline V lookup: CDR1 SGHTA, CDR2 FQGTGA. This CDR3 is 18 amino acids long. The germline V and J ends were trimmed by 0 bases and 6 bases, with 21 bases remaining between them. CDR3 sequence reads: CASSLTIFTGESSNEQFF. The CDR3 DNA reads TGTGCCAGCAGCTTAACTATCTTTACGGGAGAAAGTAGCAATGAGCAGTTCTTC.

This clonotype was seen more than once but under ten times. V gene TRBV28 combines with J gene TRBJ2-3, with 7 bases identical to TRBD2. The J call is in doubt because the DNA end fits TRBJ2-1 better. Germline-derived CDR1 and CDR2 are MDHEN and SYDVKM. The CDR3 length is 13 residues. CDR3 sequence (DNA): TGTGCCAGCAGTTTGGGCGGGAGACATGGGCAGTTCTTC. It codes for CASSLGGRHGQFF.

The sample holds a few counts of this clonotype. V gene TRBV4-1 combines with J gene TRBJ2-7, with 7 bases lining up with TRBD2. The CDR3 covers 15 residues. V was pared by 1 base and J by 4 bases, with 7 bases of the junction left unmatched. The V gene's germline CDR1 is MGHRA and CDR2 YSYEKL. The CDR3 sequence is CASSQVPAGRYEQYF. In DNA form, the CDR3 reads TGCGCCAGCAGCCAAGTTCCAGCGGGGAGATACGAGCAGTACTTC.

Points on this clonotype: This may be a read error: a much more frequent sequence differs by one nucleotide. This chain links TRBV6-1 with TRBJ2-7; D possibly uses TRBD1 or TRBD2 (5 bases each). Germline CDR1 reads MNHNS; CDR2 reads SASEGT. This CDR3 has 14 amino acids. The CDR3 coding sequence is TGTGCCAGCAGTACCGGGACCCCCAAATACGAGCGGTACTTC. It yields the protein CASSTGTPKYERYF.

The chain has TRBV4-1 and TRBJ2-3, with TRBD2 identical over 10 bases. V shed 2 bases and J 1 base; nucleotides not matched to a gene: 9. The CDR3 length is 18 residues. Germline CDR1 is MGHRA and CDR2 is YSYEKL. The CDR3 nucleotides are TGCGCCAGCAGCCAAACCAGCGGGAGGGCCACGGGCACAGATACGCAGTATTTT. It specifies CASSQTSGRATGTDTQYF.

The table lists this clonotype with a few counts. The V call is TRBV28, the J call TRBJ1-1; D remains unclear. The CDR3 contains 14 residues. V lost 3 bases and J 0 bases, leaving 8 bases between the germline ends. The germline CDR1 and CDR2 sequences are MDHEN and SYDVKM. The CDR3 region has the DNA TGTGCCAGCAGTTTTTGGGGATTGAACACTGAAGCTTTCTTT. Amino acids: CASSFWGLNTEAFF.

This sequence joins TRBV19 and TRBJ1-5; a weak D match, TRBD1 (6 bases). Germline CDR1 LNHDA, CDR2 SQIVND (reference sequence). V was trimmed by 3 bases and J by 2 bases, leaving 17 bases between them. The CDR3 is 17 residues long. The CDR3 here is CASSIGSWDMRNQPQHF. For the CDR3, the DNA is TGTGCCAGTAGTATCGGTTCTTGGGACATGCGCAATCAGCCCCAGCATTTT.

The chain uses TRBV5-1 and TRBJ2-3; no reliable D call. The V and J ends lost 4 bases and 5 bases respectively, with 17 bases between them. CDR1 is SGHRS and CDR2 is YFSETQ in the germline V gene. The CDR3 length is 15 residues. The CDR3 region is CASSLEKGFRDTQYF. In nucleotides, the CDR3 is TGCGCCAGCAGCCTAGAAAAGGGATTTAGAGATACGCAGTATTTT.

The chain uses TRBV7-9 and TRBJ2-2; 10 nucleotides match TRBD2. Germline trimming cut 1 base from V and 2 bases from J; bases unmatched to any gene: 7. Germline-derived CDR1 and CDR2 are SEHNR and FQNEAQ (reference sequence). The CDR3 extends over 18 amino acids. CDR3 sequence: CASSLGLAGALNTGELFF. The CDR3 region has the DNA TGTGCCAGCAGCTTAGGGCTAGCGGGGGCCCTAAACACCGGGGAGCTGTTTTTT. Full variable domain (missing parts from reference TRBV7-9 and TRBJ2-2): DTGVSQNPRHKITKRGQNVTFRCDPISEHNRLYWYRQTLGQGPEFLTYFQNEAQLEKSRLLSDRFSAERPKGSFSTLEIQRTEQGDSAMYLCASSLGLAGALNTGELFFGEGSRLTVL.

The chain links TRBV20-1 to TRBJ2-7; D is unclear. Trimming removed 3 bases at V and 6 bases at J, with 12 bases between. Germline assignment: CDR1 DFQATT and CDR2 SNEGSKA (reference sequence). The CDR3 has 12 amino acids. The CDR3 reads CSARDPLAEQYF. CDR3 coding DNA: TGCAGTGCTAGGGACCCCCTCGCCGAGCAGTACTTC.